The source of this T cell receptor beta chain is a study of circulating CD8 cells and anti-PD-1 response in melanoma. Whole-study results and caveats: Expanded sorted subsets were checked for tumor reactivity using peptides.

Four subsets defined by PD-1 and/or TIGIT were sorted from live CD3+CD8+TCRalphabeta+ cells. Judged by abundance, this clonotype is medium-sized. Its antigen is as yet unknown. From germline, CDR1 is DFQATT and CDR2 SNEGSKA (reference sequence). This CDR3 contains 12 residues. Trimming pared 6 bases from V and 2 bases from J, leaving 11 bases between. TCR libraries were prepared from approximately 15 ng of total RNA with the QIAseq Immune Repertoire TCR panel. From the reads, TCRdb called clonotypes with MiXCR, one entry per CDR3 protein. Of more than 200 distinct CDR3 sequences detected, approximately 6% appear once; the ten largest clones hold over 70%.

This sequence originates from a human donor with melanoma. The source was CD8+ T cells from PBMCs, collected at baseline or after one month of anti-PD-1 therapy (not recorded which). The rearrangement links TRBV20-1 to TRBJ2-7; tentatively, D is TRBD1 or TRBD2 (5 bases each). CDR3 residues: CSANEGTYEQYF. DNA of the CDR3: TGCAGTGCCAATGAGGGGACCTACGAGCAGTACTTC.